This entry lists 26 T cell receptor beta chains sequenced from one sample in a study of T cells after yellow fever vaccination. One entry per CDR3 protein results from TCRdb running MiXCR on the 5' RACE reads. The sample shows approximately 96,000 distinct CDR3 sequences, roughly 10% of them seen only once. Sample: CD8+ T cells not binding an NS4B(214-222) dextramer, sorted from PBMCs, taken less than 16 days after the first yellow fever vaccination. The receptor source for this set is a man between 18 and 29 years old who received the YFV17D yellow fever vaccine.

This clonotype occurred a few times. The chain uses TRBV12-3 or TRBV12-4 and TRBJ2-5; unclear D gene. Trimming shortened V by 2 bases and J by 2 bases, and 6 bases separated the two germline ends. The CDR3 is 13 residues long. For the CDR3, the DNA is TGTGCCAGCAGTTTACTATATCAAGAGACCCAGTACTTC. Amino acid sequence: CASSLLYQETQYF.

The chain joins TRBV7-9 to TRBJ2-7; D may be TRBD1 (7 bases). CDR1 and CDR2 (germline): SEHNR, FQNEAQ (reference sequence). Between the trimmed V and J ends, which lost 8 bases and 3 bases, there was a span of 11 bases. The CDR3 length is 12 residues. The chain's CDR3 is CASGGTVYEQYF. In DNA, the CDR3 is TGTGCCAGCGGCGGGACAGTCTACGAGCAGTACTTC.

This clonotype was picked up a small number of times. This chain uses TRBV7-2 with TRBJ1-5; D gene uncertain. The length of the CDR3 is 11 residues. V was shortened by 8 bases and J by 2 bases, with 4 bases between the two germline ends. The V gene's germline CDR1 is SGHTA and CDR2 FQGNSA. The CDR3 DNA sequence: TGTGCCAGCTCGGGCAATCAGCCCCAGCATTTT. Amino acid sequence: CASSGNQPQHF.

The chain's CDR3 is CASSFRTSASYEQYF. For the CDR3, the DNA is TGTGCCAGCAGCTTTAGGACTAGCGCCTCCTACGAGCAGTACTTC. The V gene is TRBV7-9, the J gene TRBJ2-7, with TRBD2 identical over 9 bases. Trimming cost V 3 bases and J 0 bases; bases outside gene matches: 3. The CDR3 has 15 residues. Germline-derived CDR1 and CDR2 are SEHNR and FQNEAQ (reference sequence).

This clonotype was detected many times. The chain carries TRBV20-1 and TRBJ2-1; 7 positions agree with TRBD2. Germline loops: CDR1 DFQATT, CDR2 SNEGSKA (reference sequence). This CDR3 region has 15 residues. Trimming at V came to 2 bases and at J to 7 bases, leaving 11 bases not matched to a gene. Here the CDR3 reads CSARIARRTRNEQFF. Here the CDR3 DNA reads TGCAGTGCTAGAATCGCTAGAAGGACTAGGAATGAGCAGTTCTTC.

The genes are TRBV12-3 or TRBV12-4 and TRBJ2-7, with a tentative D call TRBD1 (6 bases). The CDR3 is 13 residues long. V was clipped by 7 bases and J by 2 bases, with 12 bases between them. In DNA form, the CDR3 reads TGTGCCAGCACCGGGACACGGACCTACGAGCAGTACTTC. Amino acid sequence: CASTGTRTYEQYF.

This clonotype showed up many times. The rearrangement links TRBV24-1 to TRBJ2-2; possibly TRBD2 for D (5 bases). CDR1 and CDR2 from the germline V gene are KGHDR and SFDVKD. CDR3 length: 14 amino acids. V lost 3 bases, J lost 5 bases, and 9 bases lay in between. The CDR3 loop reads CATSDGKRTGELFF. Written as DNA, the CDR3 is TGTGCCACCAGTGATGGGAAGCGGACCGGGGAGCTGTTTTTT.

This clonotype appeared a few times. The gene calls are TRBV4-2 and TRBJ1-2; tentative D call: TRBD1 (6 bases). The V end lost 1 base, the J end lost 5 bases, and 14 bases lay between the germline ends. This CDR3 is 15 amino acids long. The germline V gene has CDR1 LGHNA and CDR2 YNFKEQ. CDR3 residues: CASSQATGGGYGYTF. CDR3 sequence (DNA): TGTGCCAGCAGCCAAGCGACGGGAGGGGGGTATGGCTACACCTTC.

This clonotype was recorded at least ten times. This chain uses TRBV5-1 with TRBJ2-7; D possibly corresponds to TRBD2 (6 bases). The V and J ends lost 5 bases and 2 bases respectively, with 14 bases between them. The CDR3 extends over 14 amino acids. Per the germline V gene, CDR1 is SGHRS and CDR2 is YFSETQ. CDR3 protein: CASSTRAGPYEQYF. CDR3 nucleotides: TGCGCCAGCAGTACCCGAGCGGGCCCCTACGAGCAGTACTTC.

In this sample, this clonotype turned up a few times. The chain joins TRBV7-2 to TRBJ2-7, with 10 bases that match TRBD1. The CDR3 is 15 residues long. Germline trimming cut 8 bases from V and 4 bases from J; bases unmatched to any gene: 11. Germline-derived CDR1 and CDR2 are SGHTA and FQGNSA. The CDR3 DNA sequence: TGTGCCAGCCTCGAAATGCCGGGACAGGGGTACGAGCAGTACTTC. Amino acid sequence: CASLEMPGQGYEQYF.

This clonotype has only a few counts. This sequence joins TRBV12-3 or TRBV12-4 and TRBJ1-6; D unclear. This CDR3 has 12 residues. Here the CDR3 reads CASEGLNSPLHF. Written as DNA, the CDR3 is TGTGCGAGTGAAGGGTTGAACTCACCCCTCCACTTT.

This clonotype was picked up a small number of times. The chain links TRBV6-5 to TRBJ1-1; no firm D call. The V end was cut by 2 bases, the J end by 1 base, with 5 bases between. The germline gives CDR1 MNHEY, CDR2 SVGAGI. CDR3 length: 13 amino acids. As DNA, the CDR3 is TGTGCCAGCAGTTACGGGTGGAACACTGAAGCTTTCTTT. This sequence encodes CASSYGWNTEAFF.

This chain connects TRBV7-8 to TRBJ1-1, with D possibly being TRBD1 (5 bases). Germline CDR1 reads SGHVS; CDR2 reads FQNEAQ. With 2 bases removed from V and 0 bases from J, the gap between germline ends came to 16 bases. The CDR3 sequence is 17 residues long. The CDR3: CASSLRWGRVMNTEAFF. CDR3 nucleotide sequence: TGTGCCAGCAGCTTACGGTGGGGCAGGGTCATGAACACTGAAGCTTTCTTT.

The genes are TRBV4-1 and TRBJ2-7; possible D gene TRBD2, 5 bases. The V gene lost 3 bases and the J gene lost 7 bases, with 13 bases spanning the gap. Germline CDR1 and CDR2: MGHRA and YSYEKL. The CDR3 covers 13 residues. For the CDR3, the DNA is TGCGCCAGCAGCCAGAACTTTGGCGGGGAGCAGTACTTC. Its protein product is CASSQNFGGEQYF.

V usage is TRBV12-3 or TRBV12-4 and J usage is TRBJ2-2; a possible D gene is TRBD1 (5 bases). The CDR3 has 15 residues. V dropped 5 bases and J dropped 6 bases, with 16 bases sitting between them. DNA of the CDR3: TGTGCCAGCAGTCAGTCCGGACAAGGGGCCGGGGAGCTGTTTTTT. Residues: CASSQSGQGAGELFF.

This clonotype has more than one count but fewer than ten. J is TRBJ2-5 and V is TRBV6-5, with D tentatively TRBD2 (6 bases). Germline V gene lookup returns CDR1 MNHEY and CDR2 SVGAGI. The CDR3 covers 14 residues. V was clipped by 3 bases and J by 5 bases, with 13 bases between them. CDR3 amino acids: CASSYKAGWETQYF. CDR3 coding DNA: TGTGCCAGCAGTTATAAGGCGGGGTGGGAGACCCAGTACTTC.

This clonotype appeared many times. This chain links TRBV29-1 with TRBJ2-5; TRBD1 matches 7 bases. This CDR3 has 16 residues. From germline, CDR1 is SQVTM and CDR2 ANQGSEA. J was trimmed by 3 bases and V by 2 bases; bases with no gene match: 12. CDR3 coding DNA: TGCAGCGTTGAATATTGGAGGCCCGGGACAGAAGAGACCCAGTACTTC. Translating gives CSVEYWRPGTEETQYF. The variable domain in full, completed from reference TRBV29-1 and TRBJ2-5, reads SAVISQKPSRDICQRGTSLTIQCQVDSQVTMMFWYRQQPGQSLTLIATANQGSEATYESGFVIDKFPISRPNLTFSTLTVSNMSPEDSSIYLCSVEYWRPGTEETQYFGPGTRLLVL.

The chain is built from TRBV9 and TRBJ1-2; D call uncertain. CDR3 length: 12 amino acids. The germline V gene encodes CDR1 SGDLS and CDR2 YYNGEE. The V end was cut by 3 bases, the J end by 3 bases, with 6 bases between. This CDR3 reads CASSADYYGYTF. DNA of the CDR3: TGTGCCAGCAGCGCCGACTACTATGGCTACACCTTC.

The V call is TRBV7-9, the J call TRBJ2-7; D unresolved. V lost 3 bases and J 4 bases, leaving 16 bases between the germline ends. The germline V gene has CDR1 SEHNR and CDR2 FQNEAQ (reference sequence). This CDR3 is 15 amino acids long. CDR3 in amino acids: CASSFRIQVIYEQYV. DNA of the CDR3: TGTGCCAGCAGCTTCAGAATTCAGGTGATATACGAGCAGTACGTC.

By sample share, this clonotype is medium-sized. The chain is built from TRBV4-1 and TRBJ1-2; no firm D call. There are 14 residues in the CDR3. From germline, CDR1 is MGHRA and CDR2 YSYEKL. The V end was cut by 1 base, the J end by 5 bases, with 11 bases between. The CDR3, as DNA: TGCGCCAGCAGCCAAGTAAGGACGGGTTATGGCTACACCTTC. Translated: CASSQVRTGYGYTF.

This clonotype came up many times. V gene TRBV6-2 or TRBV6-3 combines with J gene TRBJ1-1; D is ambiguous. The CDR3 has 14 residues. CDR1 and CDR2 from the germline V gene are MNHEY and SVGEGT. The ends were cut back, 0 bases at V and 4 bases at J, with 9 bases in the middle. As DNA, the CDR3 is TGTGCCAGCAGTTACTCGTTAAAAGTCACTGAAGCTTTCTTT. This gives the protein CASSYSLKVTEAFF.

The chain employs TRBV4-3 and TRBJ1-5, with D tentatively TRBD1 (6 bases). The V gene lost 0 bases and the J gene lost 12 bases, with 12 bases spanning the gap. The CDR3 covers 13 residues. Germline V gene lookup returns CDR1 LGHNA and CDR2 YSLEER. This CDR3 is CASSQDLRGYQHF. The CDR3 coding sequence is TGCGCCAGCAGCCAAGATTTAAGGGGGTACCAGCATTTT.

This rearrangement joins TRBV12-5 to TRBJ1-4; no clear D. This CDR3 region has 16 residues. Germline loops: CDR1 LGHNT, CDR2 FRNRAP. The V gene lost 3 bases and the J gene lost 0 bases, with 11 bases spanning the gap. CDR3 sequence (DNA): TGTGCTAGTGGTTTCGGCGACCTTGCAACTAATGAAAAACTGTTTTTT. This sequence encodes CASGFGDLATNEKLFF.

The table lists this clonotype with a few counts. The V call is TRBV7-9, the J call TRBJ2-7; 7 bases line up with TRBD1. V was pared by 5 bases and J by 0 bases, with 4 bases of the junction left unmatched. From germline, CDR1 is SEHNR and CDR2 FQNEAQ (reference sequence). The CDR3 is 14 amino acids. CDR3 protein: CASSRTGSSYEQYF. In DNA form, the CDR3 reads TGTGCCAGCAGCCGGACAGGATCCTCCTACGAGCAGTACTTC.

This clonotype was counted a few times. The chain is built from TRBV4-1 and TRBJ2-7, with TRBD2 matching over 9 bases. Germline lookup yields CDR1 MGHRA and CDR2 YSYEKL. This CDR3 contains 15 residues. The V segment lost 1 base and the J segment 4 bases; nucleotides outside the gene matches: 5. The CDR3 coding sequence is TGCGCCAGCAGCCAAGCCGGACTAGCGCAGTACGAGCAGTACTTC. Its translation is CASSQAGLAQYEQYF.

This clonotype was found a few times. The chain employs TRBV29-1 and TRBJ2-3, with TRBD1 matching 10 bases. Unmatched junction bases numbered 6, after V lost 0 bases and J lost 3 bases. CDR3 length: 16 residues. In germline, CDR1 is SQVTM, CDR2 ANQGSEA. This CDR3 is CSVEDPVDRGTDTQYF. The CDR3, as DNA: TGCAGCGTTGAAGACCCGGTGGACAGGGGGACAGATACGCAGTATTTT.